The next 27 T cell receptor beta chains were all read from a single sample in a study of blood T cell repertoires in COVID-19. Assay used: immunoSEQ multiplex PCR; TCRdb lists only in-frame clones, some missing. Counted here are about 130,000 clones, around nine tenths occurring once; the ten biggest clones make up about 4.5%. Input material: peripheral blood. These TCRs come from a man aged 55 to 70 with COVID-19, enrolled during active disease.

Comment on this clone: At one boundary the junction diverges from the germline segment, which might be a read error. The chain joins TRBV7-7 to TRBJ2-5; tentatively, D is TRBD2 (5 bases). CDR3 length: 13 amino acids. Germline assignment: CDR1 SSHAT and CDR2 FNYEAQ (reference sequence). The CDR3 region has the DNA TGTGCTAGCAGCTTTGAGCGGCAAGAGACCCAGTACTTC. This gives the protein CASSFERQETQYF.

Turning to this clone: Distinct nucleotide sequences in the sample also encode this CDR3. The chain is built from TRBV5-1 and TRBJ2-5; 8 bases are a match to TRBD2. Germline trimming cut 2 bases from V and 1 base from J; bases unmatched to any gene: 7. The CDR3 is 16 amino acids. Germline CDR1 reads SGHRS; CDR2 reads YFSETQ. This chain's CDR3 is CASSFRGGDTQETQYF. DNA for the CDR3: TGCGCCAGCAGCTTTCGGGGGGGGGACACCCAAGAGACCCAGTACTTC.

This clone was counted a single time. The chain uses TRBV6-6 and TRBJ1-3, with D unclear. CDR1 and CDR2 (germline): MNHNY, SVGAGI (reference sequence). The CDR3 has 16 amino acids. The ends were cut back, 6 bases at V and 4 bases at J, with 19 bases in the middle. CDR3 sequence: CASRQTGSSSGNTIYF. The CDR3, as DNA: TGTGCCAGCAGGCAGACGGGGAGTAGTTCCGGAAACACCATATATTTT.

The V gene is TRBV5-4, the J gene TRBJ1-4; 9 bases match TRBD1. The V gene end was trimmed by 4 bases and the J gene end by 5 bases; junction bases not matched to a gene: 6. CDR1 and CDR2 (germline): SGHNT, YYREEE (reference sequence). The CDR3 sequence is 15 residues long. The CDR3 DNA is TGTGCCAGCAGCCCGATGGGGACAGGGAATGAAAAACTGTTTTTT. This sequence encodes CASSPMGTGNEKLFF.

CDR3 protein: CASSYLAGYGDEQFF. The CDR3, as DNA: TGTGCCAGCAGTTACTTAGCGGGGTATGGAGATGAGCAGTTCTTC. The chain is built from TRBV6-2 or TRBV6-3 and TRBJ2-1, with 8 bases fitting TRBD2. The CDR3 totals 15 residues. Germline V gives CDR1 MNHEY, CDR2 SVGEGT. V shed 1 base, J shed 8 bases, and the junction held 7 bases outside the gene matches.

V usage is TRBV30 and J usage is TRBJ1-3, with 10 positions matching TRBD1. CDR3 size: 17 residues. Trimming cost V 4 bases and J 7 bases; bases outside gene matches: 16. Per the germline V gene, CDR1 is GTSNPN and CDR2 is SVGIG (reference sequence). The CDR3: CAWTKTPGQGFGNTIYF. CDR3 nucleotides: TGTGCCTGGACCAAGACCCCGGGACAGGGGTTTGGGAACACCATATATTTT.

The V and J genes are TRBV6-1 and TRBJ1-6; the D is unclear. This CDR3 is built from 14 residues. V lost 2 bases, J lost 11 bases, and 13 bases lay in between. Germline loops: CDR1 MNHNS, CDR2 SASEGT. CDR3 region: CASSEQAQRPPLHF. The CDR3 DNA is TGTGCCAGCAGTGAACAAGCTCAACGCCCACCCCTCCACTTT.

The V and J genes are TRBV28 and TRBJ1-5, with D uncertain. This CDR3 contains 15 residues. The germline CDR1 and CDR2 sequences are MDHEN and SYDVKM. Trimming cost V 4 bases and J 9 bases, with 19 bases left between them. CDR3 coding DNA: TGTGCCAGCAGTTCTCGCCCCCCCGCCCCGAGGCCCCAGCATTTT. Residues: CASSSRPPAPRPQHF.

V usage is TRBV5-1 and J usage is TRBJ2-7, with 10 bases lining up with TRBD2. The CDR3 is made up of 15 amino acids. In germline, CDR1 is SGHRS, CDR2 YFSETQ. V trimming: 0 bases; J trimming: 2 bases; junction bases outside the gene matches: 2. CDR3 amino acids: CASSLGTSGTYEQYF. CDR3 in DNA: TGCGCCAGCAGCTTGGGGACTAGCGGTACCTACGAGCAGTACTTC. The variable domain in full, completed from reference TRBV5-1 and TRBJ2-7, reads KAGVTQTPRYLIKTRGQQVTLSCSPISGHRSVSWYQQTPGQGLQFLFEYFSETQRNKGNFPGRFSGRQFSNSRSEMNVSTLELGDSALYLCASSLGTSGTYEQYFGPGTRLTVT.

V and J are TRBV19 and TRBJ2-3; 7 bases are shared with TRBD1. With V trimmed by 7 bases and J by 2 bases, 15 bases remained unmatched. Germline assignment: CDR1 LNHDA and CDR2 SQIVND (reference sequence). This CDR3 is 17 amino acids long. The CDR3 is CASKDRTGGSSTDTQYF. CDR3 DNA sequence: TGTGCCAGTAAAGACAGGACAGGAGGCAGCTCCACAGATACGCAGTATTTT.

The rearrangement joins TRBV5-6 to TRBJ1-3; 7 bases are a match to TRBD1. The V gene's germline CDR1 is SGHDT and CDR2 YYEEEE. The CDR3 is made up of 15 amino acids. V shed 4 bases and J 0 bases; nucleotides not matched to a gene: 4. The CDR3 loop reads CASSLAGGSGNTIYF. CDR3 in DNA: TGTGCCAGCAGCCTCGCAGGGGGCTCTGGAAACACCATATATTTT.

The chain recombines TRBV2 with TRBJ2-7; a weak D match, TRBD2 (5 bases). Trimming pared 6 bases from V and 5 bases from J, leaving 17 bases between. The CDR3 is 14 residues long. The germline gives CDR1 SNHLY, CDR2 FYNNEI. CDR3 amino acids: CASSVDRGSDEQYF. The CDR3 coding sequence is TGTGCCAGCAGCGTAGACCGAGGGAGCGACGAGCAGTACTTC.

V and J are TRBV9 and TRBJ2-7; perhaps TRBD1 as D (5 bases). Trimming took 4 bases from V and 0 from J, leaving 8 bases between them. This CDR3 comprises 13 residues. The germline gives CDR1 SGDLS, CDR2 YYNGEE. This CDR3 is CASSPTASYEQYF. The CDR3 nucleotides read TGTGCCAGCAGCCCGACAGCCTCCTACGAGCAGTACTTC.

V usage is TRBV5-4 and J usage is TRBJ1-1; a weak D match, TRBD1 (6 bases). Trimming pared 4 bases from V and 3 bases from J, leaving 10 bases between. This CDR3 contains 13 residues. In germline, CDR1 is SGHNT, CDR2 YYREEE (reference sequence). CDR3 coding DNA: TGTGCCAGCAGCGAGGGACAAGACACTGAAGCTTTCTTT. This sequence encodes CASSEGQDTEAFF. Full variable domain (rest looked up from reference TRBV5-4 and TRBJ1-1): ETGVTQSPTHLIKTRGQQVTLRCSSQSGHNTVSWYQQALGQGPQFIFQYYREEENGRGNFPPRFSGLQFPNYSSELNVNALELDDSALYLCASSEGQDTEAFFGQGTRLTVV.

This rearrangement joins TRBV27 to TRBJ2-1, with 7 nucleotides matching TRBD1. Germline-derived CDR1 and CDR2 are MNHEY and SMNVEV (reference sequence). The CDR3 sequence is 15 residues long. Unmatched junction bases numbered 3, after V lost 2 bases and J lost 2 bases. The CDR3 here is CASSLQQGPYNEQFF. In DNA form, the CDR3 reads TGTGCCAGCAGTTTACAACAGGGGCCCTACAATGAGCAGTTCTTC.

In its sample, this clone was seen once. The V and J genes are TRBV28 and TRBJ2-7; perhaps TRBD1 as D (6 bases). The CDR3 runs to 17 residues. Germline V gene lookup returns CDR1 MDHEN and CDR2 SYDVKM. Trimming took off 9 bases at V and 1 base at J, with 25 bases between the two ends. CDR3 sequence reads: CASTYYISGEKSYEQYF. In DNA form, the CDR3 reads TGTGCCAGTACTTATTATATCTCAGGGGAGAAATCCTACGAGCAGTACTTC.

The CDR3 loop is CASPYYGYTF. CDR3 DNA: TGCGCCAGCCCCTACTATGGCTACACCTTC. The V gene is TRBV10-1, the J gene TRBJ1-2; D is unresolved. The V end lost 8 bases, the J end lost 3 bases, and 4 bases lay between the germline ends. The germline V gene has CDR1 WNHNN and CDR2 SYGVQD (reference sequence). The CDR3 covers 10 residues.

This clone appeared a single time. The chain links TRBV29-1 to TRBJ1-2, with 8 bases that match TRBD1. J lost 4 bases, V lost 1 base, and 5 bases had no gene match. Germline assignment: CDR1 SQVTM and CDR2 ANQGSEA. The CDR3 length is 14 residues. In nucleotides, the CDR3 is TGCAGCGTTGAAGTCGGACAGGGTGGCTATGGCTACACCTTC. Its protein is CSVEVGQGGYGYTF.

The chain uses TRBV28 and TRBJ1-1, with D tentatively TRBD1 (5 bases). V was shortened by 6 bases and J by 10 bases, with 18 bases between the two germline ends. Germline V gives CDR1 MDHEN, CDR2 SYDVKM. The CDR3 sequence is 13 residues long. CDR3 DNA: TGTGCCAGCAGCACGGGACTCCCGACGGGAGCTTTCTTT. It translates to CASSTGLPTGAFF.

The rearrangement links TRBV11-1 to TRBJ1-2, with D hard to call. Trimming took 1 base from V and 5 from J, leaving 11 bases between them. The CDR3 is 14 amino acids. From germline, CDR1 is SGHAT and CDR2 FQDESV (reference sequence). CDR3 coding DNA: TGTGCCAGCAGCTTAGGTATCGGAGATTATGGCTACACCTTC. Translation gives CASSLGIGDYGYTF.

This clone appeared a few times. This chain joins TRBV18 and TRBJ1-4; TRBD1 might be the D (6 bases). Germline CDR1 and CDR2: KGHSH and LQKENI. The V and J ends lost 3 bases and 2 bases respectively, with 16 bases between them. The CDR3 is made up of 17 amino acids. CDR3 sequence: CASSPPGAGATNEKLFF. The CDR3 nucleotides read TGTGCCAGCTCACCCCCCGGGGCGGGGGCCACTAATGAAAAACTGTTTTTT.

The CDR3 region has the DNA TGTGCCAGCAGACGGACAGGGATGGGCAATCAGCCCCAGCATTTT. This encodes CASRRTGMGNQPQHF. The V and J genes are TRBV7-2 and TRBJ1-5, with 8 bases matching TRBD1. V lost 6 bases, J lost 2 bases, and 6 bases stayed unmatched. CDR3 length: 15 residues. Germline V gene sequence: CDR1 SGHTA, CDR2 FQGNSA.

The rearrangement uses TRBV19 and TRBJ1-5; D unresolved. Deletions cut 4 bases from V and 2 bases from J, with 21 bases between. Germline V gives CDR1 LNHDA, CDR2 SQIVND (reference sequence). CDR3 size: 18 residues. The CDR3 DNA follows: TGTGCCAGTAGTACCACATCAACATTTGGGCCCGGCAATCAGCCCCAGCATTTT. Translating gives CASSTTSTFGPGNQPQHF.

CDR3 DNA sequence: TGTGCCAGCAGCCAGGGGGCATCGGGGGCCCCGCAGTTCTTC. Its protein is CASSQGASGAPQFF. The chain couples TRBV7-3 to TRBJ2-1; 8 bases map to TRBD1. Germline CDR1 and CDR2: SGHTA and FQGTGA. The CDR3 sequence is 14 residues long. J lost 12 bases, V lost 5 bases, and 12 bases had no gene match.

The chain uses TRBV9 and TRBJ2-1; 10 bases match TRBD2. The germline V gene has CDR1 SGDLS and CDR2 YYNGEE. The trim removed 0 bases at V and 4 bases at J, leaving 4 bases unmatched. The length of the CDR3 is 16 residues. In DNA, the CDR3 is TGTGCCAGCAGCGTAGACCAAGCGGGAGGGTACAATGAGCAGTTCTTC. Translating it yields CASSVDQAGGYNEQFF.

This CDR3 is CASSPMTGAENTIYF. The CDR3 DNA is TGCGCCAGCAGCCCCATGACAGGGGCCGAAAACACCATATATTTT. The chain links TRBV5-1 to TRBJ1-3; TRBD1 agrees at 8 bases. J gave up 6 bases and V 4 bases, and 9 bases lay outside the gene matches. Germline lookup yields CDR1 SGHRS and CDR2 YFSETQ. The CDR3 extends over 15 amino acids.

This rearrangement joins TRBV6-6 to TRBJ2-3, with TRBD1 matching over 9 bases. Losses at the gene ends were 5 bases for V and 5 bases for J; bases not matched to a gene: 5. Germline CDR1 reads MNHNY; CDR2 reads SVGAGI (reference sequence). CDR3 size: 14 residues. CDR3 region: CASSKGQGLDTQYF. CDR3 nucleotides: TGTGCCAGCAGTAAGGGACAGGGCTTAGATACGCAGTATTTT.